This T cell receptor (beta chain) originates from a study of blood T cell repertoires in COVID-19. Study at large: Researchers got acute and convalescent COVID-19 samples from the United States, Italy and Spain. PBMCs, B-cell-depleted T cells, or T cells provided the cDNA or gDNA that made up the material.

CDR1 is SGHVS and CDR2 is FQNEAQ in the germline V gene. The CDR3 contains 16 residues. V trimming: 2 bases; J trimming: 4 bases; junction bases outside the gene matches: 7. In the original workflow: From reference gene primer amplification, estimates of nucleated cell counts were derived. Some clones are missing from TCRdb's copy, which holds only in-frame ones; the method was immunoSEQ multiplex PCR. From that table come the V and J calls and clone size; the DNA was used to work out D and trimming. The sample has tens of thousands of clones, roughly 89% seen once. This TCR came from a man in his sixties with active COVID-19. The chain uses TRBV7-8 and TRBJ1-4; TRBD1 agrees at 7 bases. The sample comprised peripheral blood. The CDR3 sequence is CASSLQSRGYNEKLFF. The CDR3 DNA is TGTGCCAGCAGCTTACAGAGCAGGGGGTATAATGAAAAACTGTTTTTT. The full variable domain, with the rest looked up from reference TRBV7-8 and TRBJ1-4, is GAGVSQSPRYKVAKRGQDVALRCDPISGHVSLFWYQQALGQGPEFLTYFQNEAQLDKSGLPSDRFFAERPEGSVSTLKIQRTQQEDSAVYLCASSLQSRGYNEKLFFGSGTQLSVL.